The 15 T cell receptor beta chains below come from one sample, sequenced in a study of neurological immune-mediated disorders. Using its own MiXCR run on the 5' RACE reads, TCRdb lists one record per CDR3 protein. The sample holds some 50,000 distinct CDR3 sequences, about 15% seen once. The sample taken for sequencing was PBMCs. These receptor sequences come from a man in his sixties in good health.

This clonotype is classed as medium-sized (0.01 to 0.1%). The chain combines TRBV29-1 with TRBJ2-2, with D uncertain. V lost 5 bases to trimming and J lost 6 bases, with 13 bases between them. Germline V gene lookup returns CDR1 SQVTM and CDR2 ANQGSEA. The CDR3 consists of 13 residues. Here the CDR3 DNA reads TGCAGCGTTAGGGTACAAGGAGCCGGGGAGCTGTTTTTT. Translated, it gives CSVRVQGAGELFF.

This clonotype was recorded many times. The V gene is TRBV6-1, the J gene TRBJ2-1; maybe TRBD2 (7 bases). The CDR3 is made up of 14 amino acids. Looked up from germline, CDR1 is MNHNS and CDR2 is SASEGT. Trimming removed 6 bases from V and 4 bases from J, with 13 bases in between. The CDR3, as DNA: TGTGCCAGCAGCCGGGGGGCGGAGTACAATGAGCAGTTCTTC. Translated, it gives CASSRGAEYNEQFF.

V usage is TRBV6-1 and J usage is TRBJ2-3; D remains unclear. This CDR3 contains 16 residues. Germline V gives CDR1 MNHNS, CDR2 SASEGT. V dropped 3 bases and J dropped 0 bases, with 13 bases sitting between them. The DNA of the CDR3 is TGTGCCAGCAGTGAGTACAGCAGGCGGAGCACAGATACGCAGTATTTT. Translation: CASSEYSRRSTDTQYF.

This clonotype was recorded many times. The CDR3: CASSPPTGQSNEKLFF. DNA for the CDR3: TGTGCCAGCAGCCCCCCGACAGGGCAGTCTAATGAAAAACTGTTTTTT. The rearrangement links TRBV7-2 to TRBJ1-4; 7 positions match TRBD1. The ends lost 5 bases at V and 3 bases at J; junction bases unmatched: 9. Germline V lookup: CDR1 SGHTA, CDR2 FQGNSA. The CDR3 consists of 16 residues.

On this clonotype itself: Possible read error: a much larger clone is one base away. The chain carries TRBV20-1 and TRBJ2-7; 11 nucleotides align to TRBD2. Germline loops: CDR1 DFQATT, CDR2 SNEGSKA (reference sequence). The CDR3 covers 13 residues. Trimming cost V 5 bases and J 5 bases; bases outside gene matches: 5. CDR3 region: CSAPTSGINEQYF. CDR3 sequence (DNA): TGCAGTGCTCCGACTAGCGGGATAAACGAGCAGTACTTC.

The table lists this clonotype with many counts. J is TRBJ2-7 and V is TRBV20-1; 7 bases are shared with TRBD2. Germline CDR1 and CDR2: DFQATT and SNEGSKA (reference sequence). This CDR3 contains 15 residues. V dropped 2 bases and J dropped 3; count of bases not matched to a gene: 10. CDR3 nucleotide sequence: TGCAGTGCTAGACCTCGGGCTAGCGGTATCTACGAGCAGTACTTC. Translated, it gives CSARPRASGIYEQYF.

CDR3 sequence reads: CASSPRGEWYNEQFF. The DNA of the CDR3 is TGTGCCAGCAGCCCGAGGGGGGAGTGGTACAATGAGCAGTTCTTC. The chain has TRBV13 and TRBJ2-1; D is perhaps TRBD1 or TRBD2 (6 bases each). V shed 5 bases and J shed 4 bases, with 15 bases lying between them. The CDR3 length is 15 residues. Germline V gene data show CDR1 as PRHDT and CDR2 as FYEKMQ (reference sequence).

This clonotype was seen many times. The CDR3 DNA is TGCGCCAGCAGCTTGGTTGGGCTCTCCTACGAGCAGTACTTC. Translated, it gives CASSLVGLSYEQYF. V gene TRBV5-1 combines with J gene TRBJ2-7; no clear D gene. The length of the CDR3 is 14 residues. Germline values: CDR1 SGHRS, CDR2 YFSETQ. The germline V and J ends were trimmed by 0 bases and 0 bases, with 7 bases remaining between them.

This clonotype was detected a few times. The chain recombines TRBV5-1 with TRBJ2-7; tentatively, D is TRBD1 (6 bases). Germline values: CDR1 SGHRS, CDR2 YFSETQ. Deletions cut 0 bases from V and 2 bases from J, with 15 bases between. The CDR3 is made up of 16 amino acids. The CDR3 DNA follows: TGCGCCAGCAGCTTGGACGCAGGGGCGTCGACCTACGAGCAGTACTTC. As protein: CASSLDAGASTYEQYF.

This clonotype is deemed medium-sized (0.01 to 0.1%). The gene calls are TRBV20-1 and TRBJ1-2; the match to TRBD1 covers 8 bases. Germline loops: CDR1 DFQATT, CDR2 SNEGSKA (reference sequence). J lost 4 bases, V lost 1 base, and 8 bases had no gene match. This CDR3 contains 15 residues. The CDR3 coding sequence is TGCAGTGCTAGAGGGGAGGACAGGGATGCCTATGGCTACACCTTC. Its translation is CSARGEDRDAYGYTF.

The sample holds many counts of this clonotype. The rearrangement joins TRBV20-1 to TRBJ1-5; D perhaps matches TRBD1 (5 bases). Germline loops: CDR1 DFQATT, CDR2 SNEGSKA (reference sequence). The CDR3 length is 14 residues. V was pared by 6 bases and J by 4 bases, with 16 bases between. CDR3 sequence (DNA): TGCAGTGCCGCGGGGGGAGTGGGGAATCAGCCCCAGCATTTT. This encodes CSAAGGVGNQPQHF.

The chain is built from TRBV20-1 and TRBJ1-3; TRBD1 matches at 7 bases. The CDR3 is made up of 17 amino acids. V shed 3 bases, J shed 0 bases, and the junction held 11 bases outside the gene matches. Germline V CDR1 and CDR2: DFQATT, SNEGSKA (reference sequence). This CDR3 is CSARRATGLSSGNTIYF. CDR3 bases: TGCAGTGCTAGGAGAGCGACAGGGCTGAGCTCTGGAAACACCATATATTTT.

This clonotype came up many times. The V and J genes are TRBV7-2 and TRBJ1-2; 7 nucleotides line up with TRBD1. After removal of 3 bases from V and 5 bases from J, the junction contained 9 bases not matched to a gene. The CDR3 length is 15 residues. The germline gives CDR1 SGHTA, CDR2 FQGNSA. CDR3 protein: CASSFTSGTEYGYTF. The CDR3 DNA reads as TGTGCCAGCAGCTTCACCTCCGGGACAGAATATGGCTACACCTTC.

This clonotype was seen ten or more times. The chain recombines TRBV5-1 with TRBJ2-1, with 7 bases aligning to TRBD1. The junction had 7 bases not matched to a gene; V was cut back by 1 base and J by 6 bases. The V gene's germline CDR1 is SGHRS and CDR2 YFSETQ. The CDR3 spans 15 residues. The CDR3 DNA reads TGCGCCAGCAGCTTGTTAGGGGGCGCATCCAATGAGCAGTTCTTC. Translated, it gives CASSLLGGASNEQFF.

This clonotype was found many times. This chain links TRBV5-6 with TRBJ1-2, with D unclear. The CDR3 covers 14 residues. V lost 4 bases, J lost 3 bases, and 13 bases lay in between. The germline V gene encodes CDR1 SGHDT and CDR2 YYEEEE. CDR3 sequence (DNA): TGTGCCAGCAGCGGGAGGAACACTGACTATGGCTACACCTTC. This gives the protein CASSGRNTDYGYTF.